These 14 T cell receptor beta chains share one sample of origin, sequenced in a study of blood T cells in healthy people across ages. Next came a second PCR, run for about 6 to 11 cycles, which used a sample-barcoded 5' primer along with a J-beta primer mix. In TCRdb, the 5' RACE reads were re-called with MiXCR into one record per CDR3 protein. The sample contains 1.5 million to 2 million distinct CDR3 sequences, over 25% of which appear only once. Material: blood. These receptors came from a woman aged 25 to 39 in good health.

Worth noting for this clonotype: The junction departs from germline at one end; a sequencing error may be responsible. The chain recombines TRBV5-1 with TRBJ2-4, with 8 bases fitting TRBD1. In germline, CDR1 is SGHRS, CDR2 YFSETQ. This CDR3 spans 14 amino acids. The CDR3 DNA sequence: TGCGCCAGCAACTTCGGGCAGGGGGCGAACACTCAGTACTTC. This translates into CASNFGQGANTQYF.

The V call is TRBV5-6, the J call TRBJ2-4, with a tentative D call TRBD1 (6 bases). Judging by the DNA end, TRBJ2-7 fits better; the J call may be wrong. Germline loops: CDR1 SGHDT, CDR2 YYEEEE. The CDR3 covers 16 residues. As DNA, the CDR3 is TGTGCCAGCAGCTTGGTTCCAGGGGCGAACACCTACGAGCAGTACTTC. Translated: CASSLVPGANTYEQYF.

This clonotype has ten or more counts. The chain uses TRBV4-1 and TRBJ1-2; D unclear. Deletions cut 0 bases from V and 7 bases from J, with 12 bases between. Per germline, CDR1 MGHRA and CDR2 YSYEKL. The CDR3 is made up of 14 amino acids. The CDR3 DNA follows: TGCGCCAGCAGCCAAGACAGGAATTCGGCTGGCTACACCTTC. It is translated as CASSQDRNSAGYTF.

A word on this clonotype: In this CDR3 the conserved last residue, phenylalanine or tryptophan, is missing, so a read error is likely. The chain links TRBV7-6 to TRBJ1-1, with no clear D. Germline assignment: CDR1 SGHVS and CDR2 FNYEAQ. The CDR3 sequence is 15 residues long. Trimming took 0 bases from V and 4 from J, leaving 12 bases between them. The CDR3 region is CASSLAGDPSTEAFS. In DNA form, the CDR3 reads TGTGCCAGCAGCTTAGCCGGGGATCCGAGCACTGAAGCTTTCTCT.

This clonotype was observed many times. The rearrangement uses TRBV12-3 or TRBV12-4 and TRBJ2-4; 8 bases agree with TRBD2. CDR3 size: 16 residues. V shed 6 bases, J shed 3 bases, and the junction held 10 bases outside the gene matches. The CDR3 loop reads CASSGGAGGNKNIQYF. DNA for the CDR3: TGTGCCAGCAGCGGGGGGGCGGGGGGAAACAAAAACATTCAGTACTTC.

The gene calls are TRBV9 and TRBJ2-5, with D possibly called TRBD1 or TRBD2 (6 bases each). Trimming left V 0 bases short and J 6 bases short, with 9 bases between. CDR3 size: 13 residues. Germline V lookup: CDR1 SGDLS, CDR2 YYNGEE. The CDR3 region has the DNA TGTGCCAGCAGCGTAGAAGGGGGGAAGACCCAGTACTTC. Translating gives CASSVEGGKTQYF.

The chain is built from TRBV5-4 and TRBJ1-2; 8 bases match TRBD1. Germline values: CDR1 SGHNT, CDR2 YYREEE (reference sequence). The ends lost 1 base at V and 2 bases at J; junction bases unmatched: 1. CDR3 length equals 14 residues. In DNA, the CDR3 is TGTGCCAGCAGCTTGTACAGGGGGAACTATGGCTACACCTTC. Translation gives CASSLYRGNYGYTF.

This clonotype was detected a few times. The chain recombines TRBV6-5 with TRBJ1-1; D is ambiguous. V lost 6 bases and J lost 0, with 11 bases in between. The CDR3 extends over 14 amino acids. The germline CDR1 and CDR2 sequences are MNHEY and SVGAGI. The CDR3 loop is CASSWGGMNTEAFF. In DNA form, the CDR3 reads TGTGCCAGCAGCTGGGGAGGGATGAACACTGAAGCTTTCTTT.

This chain uses TRBV20-1 with TRBJ1-2; TRBD1 is a possible D gene (6 bases). V was pared by 6 bases and J by 0 bases, with 8 bases between. Germline V gene lookup returns CDR1 DFQATT and CDR2 SNEGSKA (reference sequence). The CDR3 extends over 12 amino acids. CDR3 DNA: TGCAGTGCGTGGACAGCTAACTATGGCTACACCTTC. The encoded protein is CSAWTANYGYTF.

This clonotype occurred many times. A single base separates this from a much larger clone, so it may be a read error. The J gene is TRBJ1-2, the V gene TRBV5-1; 7 nucleotides agree with TRBD1. The CDR3 is made up of 15 amino acids. The V gene end was trimmed by 0 bases and the J gene end by 5 bases; junction bases not matched to a gene: 7. Germline CDR1 and CDR2: SGHRS and YFSETQ. CDR3 coding DNA: TGCGCCAGCAGCTTGGGATGGGACAGTCGATATGGCTACACCTTC. It codes for CASSLGWDSRYGYTF.

The chain couples TRBV3-1 to TRBJ2-7; tentatively, D is TRBD1 (5 bases). The J call could be wrong; TRBJ2-5 is a better fit for the DNA end. The germline V gene has CDR1 LGHDT and CDR2 YNNKEL (reference sequence). The length of the CDR3 is 15 residues. The CDR3 protein is CASSQERKGVETQYF. The CDR3 DNA sequence: TGTGCCAGCAGCCAAGAGAGAAAAGGGGTAGAGACCCAGTACTTC.

Only a few counts were recorded for this clonotype. CDR3: CASSPQRVFTDTQYF. In DNA form, the CDR3 reads TGTGCCAGCAGCCCTCAGCGGGTATTCACAGATACGCAGTATTTT. V is TRBV7-2 and J is TRBJ2-3, with D perhaps matching TRBD2 (6 bases). Trimming stripped 5 bases from V and 2 bases from J, with 14 bases between. Germline CDR1 is SGHTA and CDR2 is FQGNSA. The CDR3 has 15 residues. Filled out from reference TRBV7-2 and TRBJ2-3, the complete variable domain reads GAGVSQSPSNKVTEKGKDVELRCDPISGHTALYWYRQSLGQGLEFLIYFQGNSAPDKSGLPSDRFSAERTGGSVSTLTIQRTQQEDSAVYLCASSPQRVFTDTQYFGPGTRLTVL.

The rearrangement uses TRBV2 and TRBJ2-1; no reliable D call. This CDR3 has 14 amino acids. V was pared by 3 bases and J by 8 bases, with 14 bases between. Germline V gene lookup returns CDR1 SNHLY and CDR2 FYNNEI. The CDR3 sequence is CASSDGSPSHEQFF. CDR3 sequence (DNA): TGTGCCAGCAGTGACGGATCCCCCTCCCATGAGCAGTTCTTC.

This clonotype was counted ten times or more. The chain links TRBV7-9 to TRBJ2-3; D gene ambiguous. The CDR3 length is 13 residues. The germline CDR1 and CDR2 sequences are SEHNR and FQNEAQ (reference sequence). The V end was cut by 6 bases, the J end by 6 bases, with 13 bases between. CDR3 loop: CASSLDGRDTQYF. Here the CDR3 DNA reads TGTGCCAGCAGTTTGGACGGGCGGGATACGCAGTATTTT.